The following is a T cell receptor beta chain sequence with its context. The antigen is undetermined. Germline CDR1 is SGHKS and CDR2 is YYEKEE (reference sequence). Trimming at V came to 4 bases and at J to 9 bases, leaving 12 bases not matched to a gene. The CDR3 spans 16 residues. This sample was taken from a study of blood T cells in healthy people across ages. Broader study findings: Aged donors had fewer naive CD4+ cells and lower diversity than long-lived donors. Estimated diversity that came from one million T cells was considered an underestimate. The recorded TCR beta diversity per million T cells decreased in a roughly linear manner with age.

A sample-barcoded 5' primer and a J-beta primer mix were used in a second PCR of about 7 to 12 cycles. Sequencing of every sample gave 2.5 million or more CDR3-containing paired-end reads. TCRdb itself ran the 5' RACE reads through MiXCR, one entry per CDR3 protein. The data show around 1,700,000 distinct CDR3 sequences, 28% seen once. J is TRBJ2-1 and V is TRBV5-5; TRBD2 matches 11 bases. Specimen: blood. This clonotype was sampled from a woman in her twenties or thirties in good health. The DNA of the CDR3 is TGTGCCAGCAGCCCGTACATTAGCGGGGGGGCCCCTGAGCAGTTCTTC. It specifies CASSPYISGGAPEQFF.